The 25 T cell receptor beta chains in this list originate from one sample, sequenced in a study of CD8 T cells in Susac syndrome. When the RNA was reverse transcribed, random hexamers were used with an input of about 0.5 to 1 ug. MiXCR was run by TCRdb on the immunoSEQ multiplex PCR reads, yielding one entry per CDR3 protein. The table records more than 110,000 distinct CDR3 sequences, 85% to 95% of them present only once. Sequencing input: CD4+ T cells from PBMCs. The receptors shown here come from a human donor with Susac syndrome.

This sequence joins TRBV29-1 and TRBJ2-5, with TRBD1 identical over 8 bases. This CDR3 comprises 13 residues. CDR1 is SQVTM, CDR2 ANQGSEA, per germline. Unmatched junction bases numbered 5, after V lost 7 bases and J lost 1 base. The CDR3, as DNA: TGCAGCGCCTCACAGGGGGTCCAAGAGACCCAGTACTTC. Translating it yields CSASQGVQETQYF.

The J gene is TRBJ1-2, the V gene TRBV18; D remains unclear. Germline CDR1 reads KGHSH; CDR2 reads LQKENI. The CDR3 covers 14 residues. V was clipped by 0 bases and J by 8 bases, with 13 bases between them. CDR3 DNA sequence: TGTGCCAGCTCACCACCTTACCCGTACCGGGGCTACACCTTC. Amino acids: CASSPPYPYRGYTF.

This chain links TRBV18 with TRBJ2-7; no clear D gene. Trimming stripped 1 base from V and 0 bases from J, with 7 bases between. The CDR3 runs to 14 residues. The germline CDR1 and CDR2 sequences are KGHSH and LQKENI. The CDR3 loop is CASSPQGGSYEQYF. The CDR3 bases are TGTGCCAGCTCACCACAGGGCGGCTCCTACGAGCAGTACTTC.

DNA of the CDR3: TGTGCCAGCAGCTATGGGGTGGGCACTGAAGCTTTCTTT. Translated, it gives CASSYGVGTEAFF. The chain employs TRBV9 and TRBJ1-1; no reliable D call. Germline lookup yields CDR1 SGDLS and CDR2 YYNGEE. This CDR3 contains 13 residues. The germline V and J ends were trimmed by 4 bases and 4 bases, with 11 bases remaining between them.

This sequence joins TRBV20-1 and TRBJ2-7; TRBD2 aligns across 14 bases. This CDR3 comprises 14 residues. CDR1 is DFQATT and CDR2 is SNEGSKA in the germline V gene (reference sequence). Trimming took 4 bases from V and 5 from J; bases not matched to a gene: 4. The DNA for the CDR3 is TGCAGTGCTAAGGGACTAGCGGGAGTTCACGAGCAGTACTTC. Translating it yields CSAKGLAGVHEQYF.

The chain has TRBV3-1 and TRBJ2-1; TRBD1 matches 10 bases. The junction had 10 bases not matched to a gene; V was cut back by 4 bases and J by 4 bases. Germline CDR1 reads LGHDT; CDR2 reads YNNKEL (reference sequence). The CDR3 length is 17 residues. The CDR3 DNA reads TGTGCCAGCAGCCGCCGAGGGACAGGGGAGGGGTACAATGAGCAGTTCTTC. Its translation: CASSRRGTGEGYNEQFF.

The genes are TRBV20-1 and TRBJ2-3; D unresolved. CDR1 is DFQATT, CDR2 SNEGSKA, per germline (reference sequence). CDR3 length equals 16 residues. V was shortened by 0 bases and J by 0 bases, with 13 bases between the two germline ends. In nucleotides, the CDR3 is TGCAGTGCTAGAGATTTGGTCCGTCCTAGCACAGATACGCAGTATTTT. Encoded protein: CSARDLVRPSTDTQYF.

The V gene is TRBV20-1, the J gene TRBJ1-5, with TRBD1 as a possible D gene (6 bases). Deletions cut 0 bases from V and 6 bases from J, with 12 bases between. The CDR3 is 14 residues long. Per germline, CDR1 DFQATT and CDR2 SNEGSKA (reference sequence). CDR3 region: CSARDGQGSQPQHF. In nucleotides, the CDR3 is TGCAGTGCTAGAGATGGGCAGGGGAGTCAGCCCCAGCATTTT.

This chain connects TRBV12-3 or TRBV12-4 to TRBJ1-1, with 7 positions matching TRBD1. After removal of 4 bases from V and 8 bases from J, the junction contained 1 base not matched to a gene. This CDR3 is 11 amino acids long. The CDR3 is CASSSDREAFF. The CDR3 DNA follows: TGTGCCAGCAGTTCGGACAGGGAAGCTTTCTTT.

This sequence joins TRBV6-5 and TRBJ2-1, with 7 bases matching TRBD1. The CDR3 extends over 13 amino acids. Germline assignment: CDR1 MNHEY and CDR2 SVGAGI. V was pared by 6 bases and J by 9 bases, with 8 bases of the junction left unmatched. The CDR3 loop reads CASRLTQGSEQFF. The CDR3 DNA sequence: TGTGCCAGCAGGTTAACACAGGGGAGTGAGCAGTTCTTC.

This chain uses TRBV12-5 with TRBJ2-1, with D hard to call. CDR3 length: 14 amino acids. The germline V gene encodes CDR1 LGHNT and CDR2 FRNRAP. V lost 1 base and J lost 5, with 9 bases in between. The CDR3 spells CASGLGRSNNEQFF. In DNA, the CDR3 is TGTGCTAGTGGTTTGGGACGGTCAAACAATGAGCAGTTCTTC.

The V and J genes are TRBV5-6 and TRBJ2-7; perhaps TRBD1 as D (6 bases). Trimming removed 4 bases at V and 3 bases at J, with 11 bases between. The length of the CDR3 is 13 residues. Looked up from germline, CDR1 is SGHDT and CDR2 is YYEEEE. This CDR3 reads CASSVSRGYEQYF. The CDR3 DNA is TGTGCCAGCAGCGTTTCCAGGGGCTACGAGCAGTACTTC.

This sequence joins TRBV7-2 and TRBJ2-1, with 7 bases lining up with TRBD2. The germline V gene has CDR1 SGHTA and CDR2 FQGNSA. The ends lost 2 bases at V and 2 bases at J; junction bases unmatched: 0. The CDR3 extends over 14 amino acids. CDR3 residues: CASSLSGAYNEQFF. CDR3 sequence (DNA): TGTGCCAGCAGCTTAAGCGGGGCCTACAATGAGCAGTTCTTC.

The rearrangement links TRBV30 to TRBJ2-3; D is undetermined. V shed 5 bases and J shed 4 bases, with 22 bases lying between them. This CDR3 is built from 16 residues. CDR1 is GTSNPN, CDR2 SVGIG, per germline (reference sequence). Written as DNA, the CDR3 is TGTGCCTGGGCGGATGGACCTACCACTCAGGCAGATACGCAGTATTTT. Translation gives CAWADGPTTQADTQYF.

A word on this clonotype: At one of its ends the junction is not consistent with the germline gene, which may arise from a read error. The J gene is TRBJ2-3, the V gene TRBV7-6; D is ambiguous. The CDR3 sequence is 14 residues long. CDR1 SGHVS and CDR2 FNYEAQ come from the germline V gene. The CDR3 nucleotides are TGTGCTAGCAGCCCGGCAGGATTCACAGATACGCAGTATTTT. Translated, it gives CASSPAGFTDTQYF.

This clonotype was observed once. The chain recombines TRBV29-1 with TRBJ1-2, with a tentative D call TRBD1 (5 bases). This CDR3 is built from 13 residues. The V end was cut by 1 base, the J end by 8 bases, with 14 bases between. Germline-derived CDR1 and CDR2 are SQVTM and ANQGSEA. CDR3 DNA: TGCAGCGTTGAAGGGTCAGGGTTAATGGGCTACACCTTC. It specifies CSVEGSGLMGYTF.

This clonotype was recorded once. In DNA form, the CDR3 reads TGTGCCAGCACAGACTTAGCGGGGGGGTTGACAGATACGCAGTATTTT. It encodes CASTDLAGGLTDTQYF. This chain connects TRBV28 to TRBJ2-3, with TRBD2 identical over 11 bases. This CDR3 has 16 residues. V was clipped by 7 bases and J by 3 bases; unmatched bases: 9. Germline-derived CDR1 and CDR2 are MDHEN and SYDVKM.

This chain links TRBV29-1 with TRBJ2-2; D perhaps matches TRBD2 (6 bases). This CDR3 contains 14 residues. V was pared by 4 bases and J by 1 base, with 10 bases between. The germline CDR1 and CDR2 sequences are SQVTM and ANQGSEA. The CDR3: CSVAVSGNTGELFF. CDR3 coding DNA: TGCAGCGTTGCGGTTAGCGGGAACACCGGGGAGCTGTTTTTT.

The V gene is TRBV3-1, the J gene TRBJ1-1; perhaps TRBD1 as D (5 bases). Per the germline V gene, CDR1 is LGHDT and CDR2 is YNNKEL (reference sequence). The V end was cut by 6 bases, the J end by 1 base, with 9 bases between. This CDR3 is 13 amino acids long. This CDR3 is CASRDTRNTEAFF. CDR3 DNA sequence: TGTGCCAGCAGGGACACACGGAACACTGAAGCTTTCTTT.

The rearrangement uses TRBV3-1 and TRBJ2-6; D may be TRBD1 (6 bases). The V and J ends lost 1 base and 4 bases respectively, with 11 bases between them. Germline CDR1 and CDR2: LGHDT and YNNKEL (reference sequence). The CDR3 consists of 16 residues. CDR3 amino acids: CASSQGQGRGANVLTF. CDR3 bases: TGTGCCAGCAGCCAAGGCCAGGGGAGAGGGGCCAACGTCCTGACTTTC.

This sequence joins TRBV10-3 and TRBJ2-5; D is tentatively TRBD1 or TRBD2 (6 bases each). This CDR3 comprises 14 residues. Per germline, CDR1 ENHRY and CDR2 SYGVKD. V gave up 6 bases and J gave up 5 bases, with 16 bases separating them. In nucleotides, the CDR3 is TGTGCCATCAGAGACGGGAGAGGGGGTGAGACCCAGTACTTC. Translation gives CAIRDGRGGETQYF.

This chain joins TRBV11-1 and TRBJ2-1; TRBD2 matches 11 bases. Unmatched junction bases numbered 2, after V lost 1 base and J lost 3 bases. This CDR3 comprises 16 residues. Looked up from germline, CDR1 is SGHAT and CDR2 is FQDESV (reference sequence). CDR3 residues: CASSLVGLADYNEQFF. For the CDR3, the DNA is TGTGCCAGCAGCTTAGTGGGACTAGCGGACTACAATGAGCAGTTCTTC.

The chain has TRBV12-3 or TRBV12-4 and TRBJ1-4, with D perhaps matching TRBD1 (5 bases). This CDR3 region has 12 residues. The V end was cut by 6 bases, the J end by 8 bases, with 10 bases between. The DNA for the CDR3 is TGTGCCAGCAGCCCCGGGGGAGAAAAACTGTTTTTT. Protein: CASSPGGEKLFF.

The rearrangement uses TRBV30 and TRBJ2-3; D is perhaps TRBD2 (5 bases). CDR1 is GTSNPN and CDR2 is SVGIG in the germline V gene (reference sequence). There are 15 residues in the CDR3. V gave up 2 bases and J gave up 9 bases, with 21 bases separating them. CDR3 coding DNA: TGTGCCTGGAGTACGGCACCGGGGTTGGGTCTGACGCAGTATTTT. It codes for CAWSTAPGLGLTQYF.

The CDR3 region has the DNA TGTGCCAGCAGCTCGATAACCGGCGAACTCAAGCAGTATTTT. Translating it yields CASSSITGELKQYF. The chain is built from TRBV11-2 and TRBJ2-3, with D unresolved. Deletions cut 4 bases from V and 11 bases from J, with 19 bases between. The CDR3 length is 14 residues. From germline, CDR1 is SGHAT and CDR2 FQNNGV.